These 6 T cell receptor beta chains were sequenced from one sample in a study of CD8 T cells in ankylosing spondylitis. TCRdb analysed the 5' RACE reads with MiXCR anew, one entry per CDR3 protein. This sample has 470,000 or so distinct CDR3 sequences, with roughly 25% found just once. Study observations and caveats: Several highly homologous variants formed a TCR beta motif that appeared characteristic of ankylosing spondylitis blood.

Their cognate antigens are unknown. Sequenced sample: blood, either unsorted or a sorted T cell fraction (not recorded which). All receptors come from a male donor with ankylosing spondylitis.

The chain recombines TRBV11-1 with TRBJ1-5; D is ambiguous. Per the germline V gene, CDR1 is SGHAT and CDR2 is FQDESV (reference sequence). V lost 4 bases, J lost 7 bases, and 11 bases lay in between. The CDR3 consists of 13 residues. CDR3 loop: CASSSDLRQPQHF. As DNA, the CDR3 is TGTGCCAGCAGCTCGGACCTCCGGCAGCCCCAGCATTTT.

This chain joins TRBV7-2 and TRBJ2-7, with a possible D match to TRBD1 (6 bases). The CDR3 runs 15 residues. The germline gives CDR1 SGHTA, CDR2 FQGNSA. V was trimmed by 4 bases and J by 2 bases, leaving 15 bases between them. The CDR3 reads CASSSRTVGAYEQYF. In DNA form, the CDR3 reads TGTGCCAGCAGCTCCAGGACAGTAGGGGCCTACGAGCAGTACTTC.

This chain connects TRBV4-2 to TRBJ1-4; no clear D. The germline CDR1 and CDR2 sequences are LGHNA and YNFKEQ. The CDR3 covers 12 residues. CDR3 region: CARPKGDEKLFF. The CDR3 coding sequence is TGTGCTCGGCCAAAGGGAGATGAAAAACTGTTTTTT.

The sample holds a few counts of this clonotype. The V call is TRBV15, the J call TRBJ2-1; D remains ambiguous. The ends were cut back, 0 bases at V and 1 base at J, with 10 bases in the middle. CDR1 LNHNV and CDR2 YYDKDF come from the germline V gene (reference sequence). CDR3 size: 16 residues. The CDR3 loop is CATSRDKDGSYNEQFF. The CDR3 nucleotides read TGTGCCACCAGCAGAGATAAGGACGGATCCTACAATGAGCAGTTCTTC.

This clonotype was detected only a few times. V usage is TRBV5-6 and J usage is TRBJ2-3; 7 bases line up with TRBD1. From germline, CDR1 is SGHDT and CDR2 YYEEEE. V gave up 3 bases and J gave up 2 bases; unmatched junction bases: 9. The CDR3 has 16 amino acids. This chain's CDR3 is CASSSTGVYNTDTQYF. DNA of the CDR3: TGTGCCAGCAGCTCTACAGGGGTCTATAACACAGATACGCAGTATTTT.

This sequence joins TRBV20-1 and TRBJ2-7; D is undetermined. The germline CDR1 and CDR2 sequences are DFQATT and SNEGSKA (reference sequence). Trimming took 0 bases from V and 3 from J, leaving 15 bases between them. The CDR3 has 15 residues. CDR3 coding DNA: TGCAGTGCTAGAGATTGGGGATTCGGCGGCTACGAGCAGTACTTC. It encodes CSARDWGFGGYEQYF.